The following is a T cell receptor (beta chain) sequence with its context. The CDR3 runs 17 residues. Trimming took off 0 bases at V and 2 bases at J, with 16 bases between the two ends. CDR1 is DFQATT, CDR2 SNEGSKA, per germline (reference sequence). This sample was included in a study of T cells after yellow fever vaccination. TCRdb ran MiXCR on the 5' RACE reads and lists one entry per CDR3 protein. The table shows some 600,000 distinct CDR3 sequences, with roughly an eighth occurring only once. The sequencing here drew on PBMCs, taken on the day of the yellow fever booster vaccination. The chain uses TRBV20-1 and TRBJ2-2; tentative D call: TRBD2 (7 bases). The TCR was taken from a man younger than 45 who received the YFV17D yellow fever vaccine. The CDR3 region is CSARDRRGGSNTGELFF. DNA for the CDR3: TGCAGTGCTAGAGATCGGAGGGGGGGCTCCAACACCGGGGAGCTGTTTTTT.